This is a list of T cell receptor beta chains from one sample in a study of Ad26.COV2.S vaccination and SARS-CoV-2 variants. Assay: immunoSEQ multiplex PCR; the TCRdb copy retains only in-frame clones and omits some. This table has about 500,000 clones, about nine tenths appearing once. The specimen comprised peripheral blood, sampled in a trial of Ad26.COV2.S vaccine versus placebo. These TCRs come from a person aged 18-60 years who received the Ad26.COV2.S COVID-19 vaccine or a placebo. Each CDR3 is given with its conserved first and last residue. The D gene is left open where the match is weak. For some rows the clone size is stated as once, few or many, or as a class when expanded; others skip it.

abundance: .
j_gene: TRBJ2-4
d_gene: TRBD2
v_gene: TRBV7-2
CDR3nt: TGTGCCAGCAGCTTAGCGGAGATAGCGGGGGGGCTAGCCAAAAACATTCAGTACTTC
CDR3aa: CASSLAEIAGGLAKNIQYF

abundance: .
j_gene: TRBJ2-5
d_gene: .
v_gene: TRBV27
CDR3nt: TGTGCCAGCAGTTCCGGACCAACCCGGGAGACCCAGTACTTC
CDR3aa: CASSSGPTRETQYF

abundance: .
j_gene: TRBJ1-3
d_gene: .
v_gene: TRBV30
CDR3nt: TGTGCCTGGACACAGGGTACGGGAAACACCATATATTTT
CDR3aa: CAWTQGTGNTIYF

abundance: .
j_gene: TRBJ2-2
d_gene: .
v_gene: TRBV19
CDR3nt: TGTGCCAGTAGTATAGGTGGGGTCACCGGGGAGCTGTTTTTT
CDR3aa: CASSIGGVTGELFF

abundance: once
j_gene: TRBJ2-1
d_gene: .
v_gene: TRBV18
CDR3nt: TGTGCCAGCTCGCTCGTCTCTAGTCGAGGCGGCAGCTCCTACAATGAGCAGTTCTTC
CDR3aa: CASSLVSSRGGSSYNEQFF

abundance: .
j_gene: TRBJ2-1
d_gene: .
v_gene: TRBV25-1
CDR3nt: TGTGCCAGCAGTGCGACAAAGCCCCCCTACAATGAGCAGTTCTTC
CDR3aa: CASSATKPPYNEQFF

abundance: .
j_gene: TRBJ1-2
d_gene: TRBD1
v_gene: TRBV19
CDR3nt: TGTGCCAGTAGTCCCCTCCGGACAGGGGGCTCACAGTATGGCTACACCTTC
CDR3aa: CASSPLRTGGSQYGYTF

abundance: .
j_gene: TRBJ1-5
d_gene: .
v_gene: TRBV30
CDR3nt: TGTGCCTGGAGTCAGGTCCCCAATCAGCCCCAGCATTTT
CDR3aa: CAWSQVPNQPQHF

abundance: .
j_gene: TRBJ2-1
d_gene: .
v_gene: TRBV18
CDR3nt: TGTGCCAGCTCACCGGACCTCCTGGGGAATGAGCAGTTCTTC
CDR3aa: CASSPDLLGNEQFF

abundance: .
j_gene: TRBJ2-5
d_gene: .
v_gene: TRBV12-3/TRBV12-4
CDR3nt: TGTGCCAGCAGGTGGGGGGCCGGGGAGACCCAGTACTTC
CDR3aa: CASRWGAGETQYF

abundance: .
j_gene: TRBJ1-2
d_gene: .
v_gene: TRBV30
CDR3nt: TGTGCCTGGAGTGGGGCGGGGGCCTATGGCTACACCTTC
CDR3aa: CAWSGAGAYGYTF

abundance: .
j_gene: TRBJ2-1
d_gene: .
v_gene: TRBV11-2
CDR3nt: TGTGCCAGCAGCCACCCGGACAGAGACTACAATGAGCAGTTCTTC
CDR3aa: CASSHPDRDYNEQFF

abundance: .
j_gene: TRBJ2-2
d_gene: .
v_gene: TRBV25-1
CDR3nt: TGTGCCAGCAGTGCATACAGGGAGCAGGGCGGGGAGCTGTTTTTT
CDR3aa: CASSAYREQGGELFF

abundance: .
j_gene: TRBJ2-1
d_gene: .
v_gene: TRBV4-1
CDR3nt: TGCGCCAGCAGCCTTACTAGGGCCCCCAATGAGCAGTTCTTC
CDR3aa: CASSLTRAPNEQFF

abundance: once
j_gene: TRBJ1-1
d_gene: .
v_gene: TRBV24-1
CDR3nt: TGTGCCACCAGTGATTCCTTCGGGACGGATGAAGCTTTCTTT
CDR3aa: CATSDSFGTDEAFF

abundance: .
j_gene: TRBJ2-6
d_gene: .
v_gene: TRBV4-1
CDR3nt: TGCGCCAGCAGCCAAGTGTTTACGGCAGGGATATCTGGGGCCAACGTCCTGACTTTC
CDR3aa: CASSQVFTAGISGANVLTF

abundance: .
j_gene: TRBJ1-5
d_gene: TRBD1
v_gene: TRBV4-1
CDR3nt: TGCGCCAGCAGCCAATTTACGGACAGGGGTAATCAGCCCCAGCATTTT
CDR3aa: CASSQFTDRGNQPQHF

abundance: .
j_gene: TRBJ2-1
d_gene: TRBD2
v_gene: TRBV27
CDR3nt: TGTGCCAGCAGTGGCGGTGGACTAGCGGAACAAGGGTACAATGAGCAGTTCTTC
CDR3aa: CASSGGGLAEQGYNEQFF

abundance: .
j_gene: TRBJ1-4
d_gene: .
v_gene: TRBV15
CDR3nt: TGTGCCAGTCGGGGCTGGGAATATGAAAAACTGTTTTTT
CDR3aa: CASRGWEYEKLFF

abundance: .
j_gene: TRBJ2-7
d_gene: TRBD2
v_gene: TRBV7-2
CDR3nt: TGTGCCAGCAGCTTAGAGCCACTAGCGGCCTACGAGCAGTACTTC
CDR3aa: CASSLEPLAAYEQYF

abundance: .
j_gene: TRBJ2-5
d_gene: .
v_gene: TRBV18
CDR3nt: TGTGCCAGCTCACCACCGGGGGCCCTCGAGACCCAGTACTTC
CDR3aa: CASSPPGALETQYF

abundance: .
j_gene: TRBJ2-7
d_gene: TRBD1
v_gene: TRBV7-9
CDR3nt: TGTGCCAGCAGCTTAGGATTTGGCAGGGGGTTTACCTACGAGCAGTACTTC
CDR3aa: CASSLGFGRGFTYEQYF

abundance: .
j_gene: TRBJ2-5
d_gene: TRBD2
v_gene: TRBV7-9
CDR3nt: TGTGCCAGCAGCAACGACCCGGGTAGCGGGGGTCGAGAGACCCAGTACTTC
CDR3aa: CASSNDPGSGGRETQYF

abundance: few
j_gene: TRBJ1-5
d_gene: .
v_gene: TRBV19
CDR3nt: TGTGCCAGTAGCCCAGGGGTGAATCAGCCCCAGCATTTT
CDR3aa: CASSPGVNQPQHF

abundance: .
j_gene: TRBJ2-7
d_gene: .
v_gene: TRBV10-3
CDR3nt: TGTGCCATCAGTGAGGTAGCAGCAAACTACGAGCAGTACTTC
CDR3aa: CAISEVAANYEQYF